This TCR beta chain stems from a study of CD8 T cells in ankylosing spondylitis. Study-wide points: Ankylosing spondylitis blood appeared to be characterized by a TCR beta motif of several highly homologous variants. Relatively rare in peripheral blood, disease-linked clones were also CD8+. Earlier studies detected some motif variants in reactive arthritis synovial fluid and blood.

The CDR3 has 13 amino acids. CDR1 and CDR2 from the germline V gene are SGHRS and YFSETQ. The V end was cut by 1 base, the J end by 3 bases, with 8 bases between. From the 5' RACE reads, TCRdb called clonotypes with MiXCR, one entry per CDR3 protein. This table has 400,000 or so distinct CDR3 sequences, 25% to 30% appearing once. In the case of this clonotype: The target antigen is unknown.

This receptor was obtained from a male donor with ankylosing spondylitis. Material for sequencing was blood, either unsorted or a sorted T cell fraction (not recorded which). The gene calls are TRBV5-1 and TRBJ2-7; the D gene is possibly TRBD2 (6 bases). The CDR3 bases are TGCGCCAGCAGCTTGATCGGGGGCTACGAGCAGTACGTC. It translates to CASSLIGGYEQYV.